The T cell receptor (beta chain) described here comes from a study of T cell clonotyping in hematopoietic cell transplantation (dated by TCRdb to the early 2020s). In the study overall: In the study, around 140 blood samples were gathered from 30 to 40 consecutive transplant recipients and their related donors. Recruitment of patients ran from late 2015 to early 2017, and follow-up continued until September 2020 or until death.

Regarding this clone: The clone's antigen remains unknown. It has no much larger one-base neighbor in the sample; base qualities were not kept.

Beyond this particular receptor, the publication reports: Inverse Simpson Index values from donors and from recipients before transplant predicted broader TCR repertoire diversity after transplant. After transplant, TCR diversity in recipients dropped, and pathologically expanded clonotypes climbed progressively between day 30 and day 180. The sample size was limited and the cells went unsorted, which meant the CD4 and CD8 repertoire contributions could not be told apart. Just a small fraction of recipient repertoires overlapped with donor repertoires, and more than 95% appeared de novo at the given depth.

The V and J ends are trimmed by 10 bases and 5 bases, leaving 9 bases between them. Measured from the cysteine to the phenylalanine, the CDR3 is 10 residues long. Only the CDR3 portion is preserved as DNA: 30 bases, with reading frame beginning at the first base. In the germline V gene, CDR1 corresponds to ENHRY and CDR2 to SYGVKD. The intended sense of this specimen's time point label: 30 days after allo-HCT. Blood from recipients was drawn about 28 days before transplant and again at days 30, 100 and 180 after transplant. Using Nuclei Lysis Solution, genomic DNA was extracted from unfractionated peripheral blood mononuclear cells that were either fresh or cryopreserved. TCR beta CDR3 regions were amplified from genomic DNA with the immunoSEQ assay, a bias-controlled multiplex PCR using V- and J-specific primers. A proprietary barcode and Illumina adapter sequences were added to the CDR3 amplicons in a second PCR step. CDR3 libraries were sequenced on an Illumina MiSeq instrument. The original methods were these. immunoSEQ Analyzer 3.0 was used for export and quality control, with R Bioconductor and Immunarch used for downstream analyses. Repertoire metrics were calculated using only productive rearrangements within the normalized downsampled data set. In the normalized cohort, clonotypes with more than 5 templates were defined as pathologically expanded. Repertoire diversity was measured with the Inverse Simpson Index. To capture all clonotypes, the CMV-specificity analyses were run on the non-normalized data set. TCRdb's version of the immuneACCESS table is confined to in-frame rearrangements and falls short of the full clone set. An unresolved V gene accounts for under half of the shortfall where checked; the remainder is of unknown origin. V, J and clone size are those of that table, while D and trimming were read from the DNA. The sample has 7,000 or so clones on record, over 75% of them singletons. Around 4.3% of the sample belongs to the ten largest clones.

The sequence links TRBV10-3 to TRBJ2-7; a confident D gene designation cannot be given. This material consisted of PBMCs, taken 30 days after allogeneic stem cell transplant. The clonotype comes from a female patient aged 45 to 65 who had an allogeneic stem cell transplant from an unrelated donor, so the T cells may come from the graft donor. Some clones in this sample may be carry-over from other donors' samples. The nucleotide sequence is TGTGCCACTCAAGGCGACGAGCAGTACTTC. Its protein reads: CATQGDEQYF.